The next 2 T cell receptor beta chains were all read from a single sample in a study of low-dose radiotherapy and immunotherapy resistance in tumors. Priming of first-strand cDNA relied on TRAV- and TRBV-specific primers (covering alpha and beta chains). Over roughly 19 PCR cycles, TCRs were amplified from a constant-region primer and V-primer adapter. In TCRdb, the reads were re-called with MiXCR into one record per CDR3 protein. In the table there are 64,000 or so distinct CDR3 sequences, about 30% of which are singletons. The sample's time point: before trial treatment. The sample here was PBMCs, taken before treatment. Receptor source: a male donor with rectosigmoid adenocarcinoma.

As concerns this clonotype: This sequence is one base from a far larger clone and is likely a read error. The chain joins TRBV29-1 to TRBJ2-7; no clear D gene. Trimming stripped 6 bases from V and 7 bases from J, with 10 bases between. The V gene's germline CDR1 is SQVTM and CDR2 ANQGSEA. The length of the CDR3 is 10 residues. The CDR3 reads CSVAHNEQYF. Written as DNA, the CDR3 is TGCAGCGTGGCTCACAATGAGCAGTACTTC.

This clonotype was seen more than once but under ten times. This chain uses TRBV20-1 with TRBJ1-3; 7 nucleotides match TRBD1. V was pared by 1 base and J by 4 bases, with 7 bases of the junction left unmatched. The CDR3 is 15 amino acids. Germline-derived CDR1 and CDR2 are DFQATT and SNEGSKA (reference sequence). In DNA form, the CDR3 reads TGCAGTGCTAGAGCTCAGACAGGGTTCGGAAACACCATATATTTT. It specifies CSARAQTGFGNTIYF.